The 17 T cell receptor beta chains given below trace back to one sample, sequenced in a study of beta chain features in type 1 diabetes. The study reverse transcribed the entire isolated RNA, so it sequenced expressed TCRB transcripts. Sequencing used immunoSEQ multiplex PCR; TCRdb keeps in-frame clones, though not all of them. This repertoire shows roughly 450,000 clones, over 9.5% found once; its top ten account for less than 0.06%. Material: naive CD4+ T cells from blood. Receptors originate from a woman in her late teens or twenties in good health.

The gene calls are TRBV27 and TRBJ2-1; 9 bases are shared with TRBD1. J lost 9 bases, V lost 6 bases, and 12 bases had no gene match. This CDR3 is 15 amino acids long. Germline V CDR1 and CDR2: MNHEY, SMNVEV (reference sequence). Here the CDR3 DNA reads TGTGCCAGCAGATACCGGGACAGGGTCCTTAGTGAGCAGTTCTTC. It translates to CASRYRDRVLSEQFF.

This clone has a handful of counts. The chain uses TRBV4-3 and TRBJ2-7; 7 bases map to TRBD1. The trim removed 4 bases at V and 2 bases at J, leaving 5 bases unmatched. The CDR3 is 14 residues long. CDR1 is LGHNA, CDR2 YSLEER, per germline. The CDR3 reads CASSPRTGAYEQYF. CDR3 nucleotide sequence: TGCGCCAGCAGCCCTCGAACAGGGGCCTACGAGCAGTACTTC.

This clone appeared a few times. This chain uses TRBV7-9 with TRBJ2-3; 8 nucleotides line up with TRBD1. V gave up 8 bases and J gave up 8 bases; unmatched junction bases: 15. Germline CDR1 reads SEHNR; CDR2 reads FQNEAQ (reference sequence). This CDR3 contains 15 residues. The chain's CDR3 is CASRNSGTGLTTQYF. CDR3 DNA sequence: TGTGCCAGCCGTAACTCCGGGACAGGACTTACTACGCAGTATTTT.

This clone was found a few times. CDR3 coding DNA: TGTGCCAGCAGCCAAGAAGCTGCTGGGTTCGGGGATACGCAGTATTTT. Amino acids: CASSQEAAGFGDTQYF. The genes are TRBV4-2 and TRBJ2-3; D call uncertain. V dropped 0 bases and J dropped 6 bases, with 16 bases sitting between them. The CDR3 loop spans 16 amino acids. Germline V gives CDR1 LGHNA, CDR2 YNFKEQ.

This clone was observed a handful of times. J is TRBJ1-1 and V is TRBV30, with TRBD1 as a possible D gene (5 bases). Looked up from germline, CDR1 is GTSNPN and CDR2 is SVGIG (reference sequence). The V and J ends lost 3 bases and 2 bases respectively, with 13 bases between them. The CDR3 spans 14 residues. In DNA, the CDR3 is TGTGCCTGGAGCCCCCGGGGCTCAAACACTGAAGCTTTCTTT. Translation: CAWSPRGSNTEAFF. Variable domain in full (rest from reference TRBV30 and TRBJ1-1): SQTIHQWPATLVQPVGSPLSLECTVEGTSNPNLYWYRQAAGRGLQLLFYSVGIGQISSEVPQNLSASRPQDRQFILSSKKLLLSDSGFYLCAWSPRGSNTEAFFGQGTRLTVV.

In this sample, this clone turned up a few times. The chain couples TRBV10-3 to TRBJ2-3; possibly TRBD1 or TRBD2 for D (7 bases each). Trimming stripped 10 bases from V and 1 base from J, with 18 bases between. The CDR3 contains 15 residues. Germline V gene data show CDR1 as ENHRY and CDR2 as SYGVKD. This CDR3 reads CATTVQGRGTDTQYF. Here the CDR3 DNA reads TGTGCCACCACAGTACAGGGGAGGGGCACAGATACGCAGTATTTT.

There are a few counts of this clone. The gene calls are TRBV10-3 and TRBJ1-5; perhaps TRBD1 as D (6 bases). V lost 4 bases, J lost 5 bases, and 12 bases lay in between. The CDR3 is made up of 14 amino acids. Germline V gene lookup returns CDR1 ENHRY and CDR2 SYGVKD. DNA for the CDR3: TGTGCCATCAGTGCCCAGGGGAAAGATCAGCCCCAGCATTTT. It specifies CAISAQGKDQPQHF.

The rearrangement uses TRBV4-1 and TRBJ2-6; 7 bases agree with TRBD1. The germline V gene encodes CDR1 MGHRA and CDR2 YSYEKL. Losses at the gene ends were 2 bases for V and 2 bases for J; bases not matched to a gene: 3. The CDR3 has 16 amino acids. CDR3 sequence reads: CASSQPTGAGANVLTF. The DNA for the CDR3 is TGCGCCAGCAGCCAACCTACAGGGGCTGGGGCCAACGTCCTGACTTTC.

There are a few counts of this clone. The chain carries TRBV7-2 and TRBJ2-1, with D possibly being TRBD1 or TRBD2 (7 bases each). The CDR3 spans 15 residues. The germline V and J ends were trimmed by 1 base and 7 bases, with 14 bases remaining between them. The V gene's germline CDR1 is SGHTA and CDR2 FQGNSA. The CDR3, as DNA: TGTGCCAGCAGCTTAGAGGGACAGCGGGGAAATGAGCAGTTCTTC. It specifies CASSLEGQRGNEQFF. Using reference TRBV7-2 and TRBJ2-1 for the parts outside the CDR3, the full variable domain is GAGVSQSPSNKVTEKGKDVELRCDPISGHTALYWYRQSLGQGLEFLIYFQGNSAPDKSGLPSDRFSAERTGGSVSTLTIQRTQQEDSAVYLCASSLEGQRGNEQFFGPGTRLTVL.

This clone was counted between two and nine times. The CDR3 bases are TGTGCCAGCAGCTTAGACGGGGGCTCCTACAATGAGCAGTTCTTC. Amino acid sequence: CASSLDGGSYNEQFF. The V and J genes are TRBV7-3 and TRBJ2-1; a possible D gene is TRBD2 (6 bases). Between the trimmed V and J ends, which lost 2 bases and 0 bases, there was a span of 8 bases. This CDR3 region has 15 residues. Germline V gives CDR1 SGHTA, CDR2 FQGTGA.

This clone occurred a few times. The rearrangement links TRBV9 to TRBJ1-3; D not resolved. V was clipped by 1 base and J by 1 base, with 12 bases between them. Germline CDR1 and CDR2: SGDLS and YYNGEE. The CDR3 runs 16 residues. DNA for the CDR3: TGTGCCAGCAGCGTATCCGTCGGACCGTCTGGAAACACCATATATTTT. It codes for CASSVSVGPSGNTIYF.

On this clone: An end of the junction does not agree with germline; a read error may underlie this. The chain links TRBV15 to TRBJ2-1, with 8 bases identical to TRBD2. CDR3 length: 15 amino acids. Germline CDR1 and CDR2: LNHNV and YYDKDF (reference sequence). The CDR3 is CATSARGVGWNEQFF. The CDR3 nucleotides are TGCGCCACCAGCGCGCGGGGGGTAGGGTGGAATGAGCAGTTCTTC.

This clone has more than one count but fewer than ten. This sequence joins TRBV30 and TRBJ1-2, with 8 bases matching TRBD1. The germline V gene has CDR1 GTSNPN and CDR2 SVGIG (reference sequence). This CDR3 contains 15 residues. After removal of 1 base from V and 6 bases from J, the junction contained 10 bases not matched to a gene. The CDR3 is CAWSGRGRGQNGYTF. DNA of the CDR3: TGTGCCTGGAGTGGCCGGGGCAGGGGGCAAAATGGCTACACCTTC. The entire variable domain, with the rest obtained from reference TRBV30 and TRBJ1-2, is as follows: SQTIHQWPATLVQPVGSPLSLECTVEGTSNPNLYWYRQAAGRGLQLLFYSVGIGQISSEVPQNLSASRPQDRQFILSSKKLLLSDSGFYLCAWSGRGRGQNGYTFGSGTRLTVV.

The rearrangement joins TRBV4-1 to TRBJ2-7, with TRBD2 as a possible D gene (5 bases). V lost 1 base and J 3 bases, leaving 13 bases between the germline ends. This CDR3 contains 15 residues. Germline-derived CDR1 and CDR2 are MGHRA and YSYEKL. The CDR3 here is CASSQGGSVSYEQYF. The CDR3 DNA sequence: TGCGCCAGCAGCCAAGGAGGGAGTGTTAGCTACGAGCAGTACTTC.

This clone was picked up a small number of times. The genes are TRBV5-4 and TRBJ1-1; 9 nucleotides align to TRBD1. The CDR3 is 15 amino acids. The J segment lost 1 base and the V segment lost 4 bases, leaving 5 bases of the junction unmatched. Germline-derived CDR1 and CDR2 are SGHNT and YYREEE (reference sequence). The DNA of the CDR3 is TGTGCCAGCAGCGTACCGGGACAGGGGAACACTGAAGCTTTCTTT. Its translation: CASSVPGQGNTEAFF.

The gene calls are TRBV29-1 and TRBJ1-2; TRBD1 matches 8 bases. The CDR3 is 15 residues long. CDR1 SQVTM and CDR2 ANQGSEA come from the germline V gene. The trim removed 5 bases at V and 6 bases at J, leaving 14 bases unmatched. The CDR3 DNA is TGCAGCGTTTGGACAGGGCAGCGGGTACTGCATGGCTACACCTTC. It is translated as CSVWTGQRVLHGYTF.

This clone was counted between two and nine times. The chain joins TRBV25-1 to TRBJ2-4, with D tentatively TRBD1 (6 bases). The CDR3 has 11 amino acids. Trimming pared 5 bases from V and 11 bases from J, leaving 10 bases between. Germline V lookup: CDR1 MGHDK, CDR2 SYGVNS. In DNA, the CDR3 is TGTGCCAGCAGTCAGGGGTTTCTTCAGTACTTC. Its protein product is CASSQGFLQYF.